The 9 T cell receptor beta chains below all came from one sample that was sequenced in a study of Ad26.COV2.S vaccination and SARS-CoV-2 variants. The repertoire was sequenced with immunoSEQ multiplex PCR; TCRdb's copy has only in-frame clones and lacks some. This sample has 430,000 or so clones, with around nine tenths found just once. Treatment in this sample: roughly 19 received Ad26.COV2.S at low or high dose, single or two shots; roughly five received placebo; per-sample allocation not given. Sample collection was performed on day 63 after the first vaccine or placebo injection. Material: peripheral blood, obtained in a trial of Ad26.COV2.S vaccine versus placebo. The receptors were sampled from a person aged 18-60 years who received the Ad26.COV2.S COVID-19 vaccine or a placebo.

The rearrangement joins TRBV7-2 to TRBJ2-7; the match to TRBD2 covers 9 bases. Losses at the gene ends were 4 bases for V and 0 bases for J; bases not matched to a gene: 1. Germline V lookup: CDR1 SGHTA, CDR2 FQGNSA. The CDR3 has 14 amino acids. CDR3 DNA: TGTGCCAGCAGCTCTAGCGGGACCTCCTACGAGCAGTACTTC. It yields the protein CASSSSGTSYEQYF.

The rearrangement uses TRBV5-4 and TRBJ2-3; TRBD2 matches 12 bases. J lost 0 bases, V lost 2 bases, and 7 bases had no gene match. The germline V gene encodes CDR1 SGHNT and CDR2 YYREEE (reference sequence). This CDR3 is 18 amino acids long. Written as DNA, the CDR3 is TGTGCCAGCAGCTTTGGACTAGCGGGAACATTTAGCACAGATACGCAGTATTTT. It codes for CASSFGLAGTFSTDTQYF.

CDR3 amino acids: CASSETVRNIQYF. The CDR3 nucleotides are TGTGCCAGCAGTGAAACAGTTAGAAACATTCAGTACTTC. V usage is TRBV12-3 or TRBV12-4 and J usage is TRBJ2-4; unclear D gene. Trimming cost V 5 bases and J 6 bases, with 11 bases left between them. The CDR3 extends over 13 amino acids.

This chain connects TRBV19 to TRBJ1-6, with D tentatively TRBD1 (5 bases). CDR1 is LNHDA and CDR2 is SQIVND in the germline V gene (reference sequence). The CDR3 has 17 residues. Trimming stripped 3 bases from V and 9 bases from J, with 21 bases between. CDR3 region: CASSMEVGARPLSPLHF. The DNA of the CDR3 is TGTGCCAGTAGTATGGAGGTAGGGGCCCGTCCCCTTTCACCCCTCCACTTT.

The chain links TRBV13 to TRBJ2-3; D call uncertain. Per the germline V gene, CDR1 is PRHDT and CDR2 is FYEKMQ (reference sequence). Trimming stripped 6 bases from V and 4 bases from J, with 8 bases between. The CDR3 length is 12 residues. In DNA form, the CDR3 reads TGTGCCAGCAGAGGAGACGCAGATACGCAGTATTTT. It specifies CASRGDADTQYF.

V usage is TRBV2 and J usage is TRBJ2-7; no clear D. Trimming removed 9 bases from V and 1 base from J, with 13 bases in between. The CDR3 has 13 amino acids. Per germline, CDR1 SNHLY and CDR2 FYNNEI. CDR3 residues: CARRRSSSYEQYF. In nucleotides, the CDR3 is TGTGCCAGACGCAGGAGTTCTTCCTACGAGCAGTACTTC. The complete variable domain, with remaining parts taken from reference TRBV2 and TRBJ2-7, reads EPEVTQTPSHQVTQMGQEVILRCVPISNHLYFYWYRQILGQKVEFLVSFYNNEISEKSEIFDDQFSVERPDGSNFTLKIRSTKLEDSAMYFCARRRSSSYEQYFGPGTRLTVT.

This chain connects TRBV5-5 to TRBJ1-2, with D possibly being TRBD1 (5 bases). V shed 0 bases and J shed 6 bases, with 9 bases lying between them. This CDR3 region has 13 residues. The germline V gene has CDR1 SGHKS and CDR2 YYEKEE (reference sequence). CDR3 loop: CASSLEGRNGYTF. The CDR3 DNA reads TGTGCCAGCAGCTTGGAGGGGAGGAATGGCTACACCTTC. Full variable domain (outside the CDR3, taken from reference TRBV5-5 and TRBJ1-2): DAGVTQSPTHLIKTRGQQVTLRCSPISGHKSVSWYQQVLGQGPQFIFQYYEKEERGRGNFPDRFSARQFPNYSSELNVNALLLGDSALYLCASSLEGRNGYTFGSGTRLTVV.

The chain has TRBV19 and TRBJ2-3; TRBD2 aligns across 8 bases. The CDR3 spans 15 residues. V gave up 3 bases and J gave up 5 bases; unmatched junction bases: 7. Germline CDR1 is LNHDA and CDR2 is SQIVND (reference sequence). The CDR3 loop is CASSIGGGRIDTQYF. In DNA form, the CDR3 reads TGTGCCAGTAGTATTGGCGGGGGGCGAATAGATACGCAGTATTTT.

The CDR3 sequence is CSVEGDRVYYNEQFF. The CDR3 DNA is TGCAGCGTTGAGGGTGACAGGGTCTATTACAATGAGCAGTTCTTC. The gene calls are TRBV29-1 and TRBJ2-1; 7 nucleotides line up with TRBD1. In germline, CDR1 is SQVTM, CDR2 ANQGSEA. V lost 3 bases to trimming and J lost 4 bases; unmatched junction nucleotides: 9. This CDR3 contains 15 residues.